Below, one T cell receptor beta chain is given with its context. Its specificity is unknown. Healthy bone marrow donors supplied every sample. This PCR relied on a set of 60 Vbeta primers and 13 Jbeta primers. The method was immunoSEQ multiplex PCR; TCRdb's version includes in-frame clones alone and lacks a portion of them. The sample records 90,000 to 120,000 clones, 81% being singletons. This entry comes from a study of cytomegalovirus exposure and HLA in healthy donors. The study's findings and limits: In an earlier analysis, in several hundred donors, most V segments appeared productive either ~87% or ~30% of the time. The authors listed approximately 160 TCR beta chains as cytomegalovirus-associated.

J gave up 0 bases and V 6 bases, and 11 bases lay outside the gene matches. The CDR3 is made up of 17 amino acids. Germline V gene data show CDR1 as MRHNA and CDR2 as SNTAGT. The chain combines TRBV6-4 with TRBJ1-1; TRBD1 aligns across 9 bases. This receptor was obtained from a man aged 25 to 45 in good health and CMV-seronegative. Sequenced material: PBMCs. The CDR3 DNA sequence: TGTGCCAGCAGGAGAGAGGGACAGGGATCCGTGAACACTGAAGCTTTCTTT. It is translated as CASRREGQGSVNTEAFF.